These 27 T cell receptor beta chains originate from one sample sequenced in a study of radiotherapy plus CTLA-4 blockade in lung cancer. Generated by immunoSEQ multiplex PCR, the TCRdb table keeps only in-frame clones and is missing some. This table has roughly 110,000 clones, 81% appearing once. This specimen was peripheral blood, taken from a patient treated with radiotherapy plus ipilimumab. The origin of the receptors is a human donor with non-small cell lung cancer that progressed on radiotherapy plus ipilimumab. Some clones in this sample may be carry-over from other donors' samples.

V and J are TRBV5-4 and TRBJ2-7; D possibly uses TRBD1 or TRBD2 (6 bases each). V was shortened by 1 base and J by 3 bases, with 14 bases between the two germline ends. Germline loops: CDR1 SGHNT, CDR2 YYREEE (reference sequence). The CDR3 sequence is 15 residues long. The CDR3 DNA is TGTGCCAGCAGCTTGAGGGGGGCGGAGAGCTACGAGCAGTACTTC. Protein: CASSLRGAESYEQYF.

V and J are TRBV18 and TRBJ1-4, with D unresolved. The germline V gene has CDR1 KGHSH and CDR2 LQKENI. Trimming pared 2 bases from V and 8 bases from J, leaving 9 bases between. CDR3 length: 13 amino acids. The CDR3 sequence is CASSPRSREKLFF. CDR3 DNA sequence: TGTGCCAGCTCACCAAGGAGCCGGGAAAAACTGTTTTTT.

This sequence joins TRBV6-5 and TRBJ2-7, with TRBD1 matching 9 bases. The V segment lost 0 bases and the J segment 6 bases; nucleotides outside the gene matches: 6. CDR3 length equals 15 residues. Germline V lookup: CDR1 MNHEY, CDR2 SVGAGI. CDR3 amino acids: CASSYSGTGLGEQYF. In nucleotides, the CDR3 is TGTGCCAGCAGTTACTCGGGGACAGGGCTCGGCGAGCAGTACTTC.

The CDR3, as DNA: TGTGCCAGTACTCTACCGGGGGCATTGAGGACTGAAGCTTTCTTT. Translating it yields CASTLPGALRTEAFF. The V call is TRBV19, the J call TRBJ1-1, with D perhaps TRBD1 (6 bases). CDR1 is LNHDA and CDR2 is SQIVND in the germline V gene (reference sequence). Deletions cut 7 bases from V and 5 bases from J, with 20 bases between. The CDR3 runs to 15 residues.

The CDR3 spells CASSYSGASRGDIQYF. DNA for the CDR3: TGTGCCAGCAGTTACTCGGGTGCGTCGCGGGGGGACATTCAGTACTTC. The chain is built from TRBV6-6 and TRBJ2-4; 8 nucleotides align to TRBD2. Germline CDR1 is MNHNY and CDR2 is SVGAGI (reference sequence). The junction had 9 bases not matched to a gene; V was cut back by 0 bases and J by 8 bases. The length of the CDR3 is 16 residues.

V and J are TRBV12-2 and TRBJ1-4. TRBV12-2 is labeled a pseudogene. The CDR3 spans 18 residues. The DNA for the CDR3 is TGTGCAAGTCGCCCCGACACCTTCCGGAGGCGCATGGATGAAAAACTGTTTTTT. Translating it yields CASRPDTFRRRMDEKLFF.

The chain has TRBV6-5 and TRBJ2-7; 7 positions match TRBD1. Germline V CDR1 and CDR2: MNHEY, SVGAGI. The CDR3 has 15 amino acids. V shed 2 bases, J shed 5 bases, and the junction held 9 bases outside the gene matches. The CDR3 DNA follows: TGTGCCAGCAGTTACACGGCAGGGGGTATCCACGAGCAGTACTTC. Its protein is CASSYTAGGIHEQYF.

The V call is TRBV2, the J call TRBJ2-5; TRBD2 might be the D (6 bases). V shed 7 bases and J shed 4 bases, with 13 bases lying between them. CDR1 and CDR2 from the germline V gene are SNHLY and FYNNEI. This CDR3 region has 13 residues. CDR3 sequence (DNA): TGTGCCAGCAATCGGGGAGGAGGAGAGACCCAGTACTTC. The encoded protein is CASNRGGGETQYF.

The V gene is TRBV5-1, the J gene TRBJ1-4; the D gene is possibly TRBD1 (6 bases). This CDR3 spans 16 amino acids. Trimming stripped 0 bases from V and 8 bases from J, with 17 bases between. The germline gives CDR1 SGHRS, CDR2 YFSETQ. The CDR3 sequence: CASSLGQGLIGEKLFF. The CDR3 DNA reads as TGCGCCAGCAGCTTGGGGCAGGGGCTGATAGGAGAAAAACTGTTTTTT.

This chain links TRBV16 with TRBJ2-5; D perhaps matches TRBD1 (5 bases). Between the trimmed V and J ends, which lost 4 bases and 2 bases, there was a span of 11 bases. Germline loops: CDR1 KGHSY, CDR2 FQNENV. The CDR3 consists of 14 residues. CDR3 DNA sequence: TGTGCCAGCAGCCTCTGGACACCTCAAGAGACCCAGTACTTC. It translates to CASSLWTPQETQYF.

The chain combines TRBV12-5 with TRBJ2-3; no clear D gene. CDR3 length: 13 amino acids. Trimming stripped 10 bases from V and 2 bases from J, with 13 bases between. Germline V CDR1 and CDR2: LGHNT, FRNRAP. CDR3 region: CATESSITDTQYF. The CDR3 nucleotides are TGTGCTACCGAGTCATCCATCACAGATACGCAGTATTTT.

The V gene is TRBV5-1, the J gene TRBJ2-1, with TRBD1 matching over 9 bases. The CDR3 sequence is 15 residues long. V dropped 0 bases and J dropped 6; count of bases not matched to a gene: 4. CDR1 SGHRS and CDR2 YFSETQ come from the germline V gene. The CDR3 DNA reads TGCGCCAGCAGCTTGGCCGGGACAGGGTTCAATGAGCAGTTCTTC. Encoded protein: CASSLAGTGFNEQFF. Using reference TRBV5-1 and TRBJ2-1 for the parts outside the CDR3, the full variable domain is KAGVTQTPRYLIKTRGQQVTLSCSPISGHRSVSWYQQTPGQGLQFLFEYFSETQRNKGNFPGRFSGRQFSNSRSEMNVSTLELGDSALYLCASSLAGTGFNEQFFGPGTRLTVL.

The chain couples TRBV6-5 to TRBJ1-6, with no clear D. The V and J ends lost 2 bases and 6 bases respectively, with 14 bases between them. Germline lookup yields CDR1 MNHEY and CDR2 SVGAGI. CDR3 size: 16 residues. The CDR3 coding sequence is TGTGCCAGCAGTTACGAAGGGATCCGTACTAATTCACCCCTCCACTTT. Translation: CASSYEGIRTNSPLHF.

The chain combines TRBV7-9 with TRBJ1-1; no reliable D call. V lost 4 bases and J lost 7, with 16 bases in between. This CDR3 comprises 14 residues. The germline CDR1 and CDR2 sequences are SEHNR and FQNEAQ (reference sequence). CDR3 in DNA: TGTGCCAGCAGCTCAGACGGCACCTCCAATGAAGCTTTCTTT. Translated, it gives CASSSDGTSNEAFF. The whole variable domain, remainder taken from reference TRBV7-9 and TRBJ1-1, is DTGVSQNPRHKITKRGQNVTFRCDPISEHNRLYWYRQTLGQGPEFLTYFQNEAQLEKSRLLSDRFSAERPKGSFSTLEIQRTEQGDSAMYLCASSSDGTSNEAFFGQGTRLTVV.

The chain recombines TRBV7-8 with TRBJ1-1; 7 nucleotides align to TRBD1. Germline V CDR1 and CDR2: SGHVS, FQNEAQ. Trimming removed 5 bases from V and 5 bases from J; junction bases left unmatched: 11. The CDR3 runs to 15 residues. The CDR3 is CASSHQGQANTEAFF. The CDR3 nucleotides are TGTGCCAGCAGCCACCAAGGACAGGCAAATACTGAAGCTTTCTTT.

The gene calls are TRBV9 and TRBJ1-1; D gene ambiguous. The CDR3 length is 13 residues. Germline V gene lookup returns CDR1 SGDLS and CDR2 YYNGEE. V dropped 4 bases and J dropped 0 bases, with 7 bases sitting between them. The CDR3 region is CASSSPMNTEAFF. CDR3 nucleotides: TGTGCCAGCAGCTCGCCTATGAACACTGAAGCTTTCTTT.

DNA for the CDR3: TGTGCCAGCAGTTACTCCCCCGCTAGCGTCTTCCATGAGCAGTTCTTC. Amino acids: CASSYSPASVFHEQFF. The rearrangement uses TRBV6-5 and TRBJ2-1; the D gene is possibly TRBD2 (6 bases). This CDR3 has 16 residues. Between the trimmed V and J ends, which lost 0 bases and 8 bases, there was a span of 17 bases. Germline CDR1 MNHEY, CDR2 SVGAGI.

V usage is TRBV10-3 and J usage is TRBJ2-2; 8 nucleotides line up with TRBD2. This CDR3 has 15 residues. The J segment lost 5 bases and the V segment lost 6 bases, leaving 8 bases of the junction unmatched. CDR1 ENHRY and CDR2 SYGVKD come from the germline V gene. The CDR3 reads CAIRTGTRITGELFF. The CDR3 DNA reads TGTGCCATCAGAACCGGGACTAGAATTACCGGGGAGCTGTTTTTT.

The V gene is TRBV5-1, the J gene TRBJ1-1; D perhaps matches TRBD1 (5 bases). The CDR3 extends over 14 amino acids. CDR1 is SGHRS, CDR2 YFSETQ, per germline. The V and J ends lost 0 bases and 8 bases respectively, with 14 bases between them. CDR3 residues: CASSLVGSRGEAFF. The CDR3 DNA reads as TGCGCCAGCAGCTTGGTCGGGTCACGGGGGGAAGCTTTCTTT.

CDR3 region: CASSYGTGRYEQYF. CDR3 nucleotides: TGCGCCAGCAGCTATGGGACAGGGAGATACGAGCAGTACTTC. The chain is built from TRBV5-1 and TRBJ2-7; 9 bases line up with TRBD1. Germline CDR1 SGHRS, CDR2 YFSETQ. CDR3 length equals 14 residues. V lost 3 bases, J lost 4 bases, and 5 bases stayed unmatched.

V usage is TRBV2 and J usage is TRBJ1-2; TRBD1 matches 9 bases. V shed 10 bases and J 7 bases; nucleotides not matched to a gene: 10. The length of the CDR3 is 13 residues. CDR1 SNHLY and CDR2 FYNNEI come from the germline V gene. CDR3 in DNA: TGTGCCACACAGGGGGCTCATGGGGTTGGCTACACCTTC. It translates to CATQGAHGVGYTF.

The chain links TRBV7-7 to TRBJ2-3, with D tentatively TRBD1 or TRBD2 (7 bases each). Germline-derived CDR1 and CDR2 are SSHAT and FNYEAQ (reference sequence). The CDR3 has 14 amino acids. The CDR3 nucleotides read TGTGCTAGCGGGCAGGGGACAGCAACAGATACGCAGTATTTT. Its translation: CASGQGTATDTQYF.

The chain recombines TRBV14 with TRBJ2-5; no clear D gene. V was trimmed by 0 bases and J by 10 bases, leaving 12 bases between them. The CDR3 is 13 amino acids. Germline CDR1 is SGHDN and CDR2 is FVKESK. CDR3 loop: CASSQDRRLVQYF. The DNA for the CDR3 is TGTGCCAGCAGCCAAGATCGGCGGTTGGTCCAGTACTTC.

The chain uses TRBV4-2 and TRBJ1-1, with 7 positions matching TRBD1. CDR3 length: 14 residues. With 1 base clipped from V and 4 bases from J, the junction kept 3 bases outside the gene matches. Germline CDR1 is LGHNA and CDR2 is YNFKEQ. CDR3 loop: CASSQVGGGTEAFF. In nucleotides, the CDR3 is TGTGCCAGCAGCCAAGTAGGGGGCGGCACTGAAGCTTTCTTT.

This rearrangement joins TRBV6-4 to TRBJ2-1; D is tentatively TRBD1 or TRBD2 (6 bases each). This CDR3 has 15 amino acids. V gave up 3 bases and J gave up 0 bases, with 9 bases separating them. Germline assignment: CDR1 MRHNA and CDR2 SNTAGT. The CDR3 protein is CASSERGLSYNEQFF. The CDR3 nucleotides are TGTGCCAGCAGTGAACGGGGGCTCTCCTACAATGAGCAGTTCTTC.

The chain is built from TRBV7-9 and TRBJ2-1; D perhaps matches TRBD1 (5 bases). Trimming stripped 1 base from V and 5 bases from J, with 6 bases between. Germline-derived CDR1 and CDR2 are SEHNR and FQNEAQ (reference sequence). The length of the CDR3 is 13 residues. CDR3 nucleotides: TGTGCCAGCAGCTTAGGACAGAACAATGAGCAGTTCTTC. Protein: CASSLGQNNEQFF. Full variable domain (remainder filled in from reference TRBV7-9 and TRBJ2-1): DTGVSQNPRHKITKRGQNVTFRCDPISEHNRLYWYRQTLGQGPEFLTYFQNEAQLEKSRLLSDRFSAERPKGSFSTLEIQRTEQGDSAMYLCASSLGQNNEQFFGPGTRLTVL.

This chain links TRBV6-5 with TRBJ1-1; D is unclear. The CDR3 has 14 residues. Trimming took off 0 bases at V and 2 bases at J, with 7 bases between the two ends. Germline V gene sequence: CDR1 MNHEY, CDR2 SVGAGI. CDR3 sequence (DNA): TGTGCCAGCAGTTACTCGAATCTAAACACTGAAGCTTTCTTT. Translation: CASSYSNLNTEAFF.